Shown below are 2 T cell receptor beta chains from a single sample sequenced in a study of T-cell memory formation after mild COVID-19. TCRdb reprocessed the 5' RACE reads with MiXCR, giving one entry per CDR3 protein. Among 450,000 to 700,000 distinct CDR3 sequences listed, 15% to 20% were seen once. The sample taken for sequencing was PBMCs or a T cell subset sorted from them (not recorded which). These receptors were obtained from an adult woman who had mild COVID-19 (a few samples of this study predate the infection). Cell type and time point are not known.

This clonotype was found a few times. The CDR3 sequence is CASRPDENTEAFF. Here the CDR3 DNA reads TGTGCCAGCAGACCAGACGAGAACACTGAAGCTTTCTTT. The chain couples TRBV5-4 to TRBJ1-1; D gene unclear. The CDR3 spans 13 residues. The V end was cut by 5 bases, the J end by 1 base, with 9 bases between. CDR1 is SGHNT and CDR2 is YYREEE in the germline V gene (reference sequence). The variable domain in full, completed from reference TRBV5-4 and TRBJ1-1, reads ETGVTQSPTHLIKTRGQQVTLRCSSQSGHNTVSWYQQALGQGPQFIFQYYREEENGRGNFPPRFSGLQFPNYSSELNVNALELDDSALYLCASRPDENTEAFFGQGTRLTVV.

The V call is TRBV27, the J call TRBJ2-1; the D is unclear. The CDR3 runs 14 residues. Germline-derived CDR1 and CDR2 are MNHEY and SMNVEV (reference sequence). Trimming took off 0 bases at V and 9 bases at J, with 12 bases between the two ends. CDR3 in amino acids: CASSLSLWKTEQFF. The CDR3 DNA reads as TGTGCCAGCAGTTTATCCCTCTGGAAGACTGAGCAGTTCTTC.